These 4 T cell receptor beta chains originate from one sample sequenced in a study of blood T cell repertoires in COVID-19. Assay: immunoSEQ multiplex PCR; the TCRdb copy retains only in-frame clones and omits some. The sample yields over 200,000 clones, roughly 86% seen once. The source material was peripheral blood. These TCRs come from a man between 35 and 55 years old who had recovered from COVID-19.

The chain joins TRBV4-1 to TRBJ1-3, with D perhaps matching TRBD1 (5 bases). Germline-derived CDR1 and CDR2 are MGHRA and YSYEKL. V lost 0 bases to trimming and J lost 3 bases, with 9 bases between them. The CDR3 has 15 residues. The CDR3, as DNA: TGCGCCAGCAGCCAAGATCGACAGCGTGGAAACACCATATATTTT. Protein sequence: CASSQDRQRGNTIYF.

CDR3: CASSQGQGHGYTF. The DNA for the CDR3 is TGTGCCAGCAGCCAGGGACAGGGCCATGGCTACACCTTC. This chain links TRBV3-1 (or the pseudogene TRBV3-2) with TRBJ1-2; TRBD1 aligns across 9 bases. This CDR3 region has 13 residues. Germline V CDR1 and CDR2: LGHDT, YNNKEL (reference sequence). V lost 3 bases, J lost 6 bases, and 2 bases stayed unmatched.

Only one count was recorded for this clone. The gene calls are TRBV3-1 (or the pseudogene TRBV3-2) and TRBJ2-5; 7 bases are a match to TRBD1. V lost 2 bases to trimming and J lost 2 bases; unmatched junction nucleotides: 5. The germline CDR1 and CDR2 sequences are LGHDT and YNNKEL (reference sequence). The CDR3 extends over 15 amino acids. The CDR3 region has the DNA TGTGCCAGCAGCCAAACGAACAGGGGACAAGAGACCCAGTACTTC. Translating it yields CASSQTNRGQETQYF.

V and J are TRBV6-5 and TRBJ1-2; possible D gene TRBD1, 5 bases. The CDR3 runs 12 residues. In germline, CDR1 is MNHEY, CDR2 SVGAGI. The germline V and J ends were trimmed by 6 bases and 0 bases, with 5 bases remaining between them. This CDR3 reads CASRGPNYGYTF. The CDR3 DNA follows: TGTGCCAGCAGGGGGCCTAACTATGGCTACACCTTC.